A single sample gave rise to the 27 T cell receptor beta chains below, sequenced in a study of blood T cell repertoires in COVID-19. Profiling relied on immunoSEQ multiplex PCR, and the TCRdb table lists in-frame clones only, not all of them. Of over 300,000 clones listed, 70% to 90% are singletons. Sequencing was carried out using PBMCs or T cells enriched from blood (not recorded which). The receptors come from a woman in her twenties or thirties with acute COVID-19.

For the CDR3, the DNA is TGCGCCAGCAGCTTGGTTCCGAGACCAGGTCCTGGAAACACCATATATTTT. It codes for CASSLVPRPGPGNTIYF. The chain carries TRBV5-1 and TRBJ1-3; D gene uncertain. The germline V gene encodes CDR1 SGHRS and CDR2 YFSETQ. The CDR3 spans 17 residues. Trimming took off 0 bases at V and 2 bases at J, with 15 bases between the two ends. Looking up the rest from reference TRBV5-1 and TRBJ1-3 gives the full variable domain: KAGVTQTPRYLIKTRGQQVTLSCSPISGHRSVSWYQQTPGQGLQFLFEYFSETQRNKGNFPGRFSGRQFSNSRSEMNVSTLELGDSALYLCASSLVPRPGPGNTIYFGEGSWLTVV.

The CDR3 DNA is TGCGCCAGCAGCTTGAACCCCCCACAAACCTACGAGCAGTACTTC. Protein: CASSLNPPQTYEQYF. V usage is TRBV5-1 and J usage is TRBJ2-7; D is unclear. V was cut by 1 base and J by 2 bases, with 13 bases left in between. The germline V gene encodes CDR1 SGHRS and CDR2 YFSETQ. The CDR3 is 15 amino acids.

V usage is TRBV12-5 and J usage is TRBJ2-3; D is unclear. The CDR3 sequence is 13 residues long. Trimming shortened V by 2 bases and J by 4 bases, and 7 bases separated the two germline ends. CDR1 is LGHNT, CDR2 FRNRAP, per germline. The CDR3 reads CASGLITADTQYF. The CDR3, as DNA: TGTGCTAGTGGTTTGATTACAGCAGATACGCAGTATTTT.

The rearrangement uses TRBV24-1 and TRBJ2-1; 15 bases line up with TRBD2. Unmatched junction bases numbered 5, after V lost 3 bases and J lost 0 bases. This CDR3 is 19 amino acids long. From germline, CDR1 is KGHDR and CDR2 SFDVKD. The CDR3 spells CATSDPGLAGGSSYNEQFF. In nucleotides, the CDR3 is TGTGCCACCAGTGATCCCGGACTAGCGGGGGGGAGCTCCTACAATGAGCAGTTCTTC.

The V call is TRBV11-2, the J call TRBJ1-2; D unclear. The CDR3 is 15 residues long. The V gene's germline CDR1 is SGHAT and CDR2 FQNNGV. Trimming left V 0 bases short and J 7 bases short, with 15 bases between. The DNA of the CDR3 is TGTGCCAGCAGCTTAGATCCTTACGGACTGGTTGGCTACACCTTC. It encodes CASSLDPYGLVGYTF. The full variable domain, its missing parts supplied by reference TRBV11-2 and TRBJ1-2, is EAGVAQSPRYKIIEKRQSVAFWCNPISGHATLYWYQQILGQGPKLLIQFQNNGVVDDSQLPKDRFSAERLKGVDSTLKIQPAKLEDSAVYLCASSLDPYGLVGYTFGSGTRLTVV.

The rearrangement joins TRBV10-1 to TRBJ1-6, with 7 nucleotides matching TRBD1. Germline V gives CDR1 WNHNN, CDR2 SYGVQD (reference sequence). V shed 2 bases, J shed 7 bases, and the junction held 32 bases outside the gene matches. The CDR3 consists of 24 residues. CDR3 region: CASSEEEIRDDRVLTAYGNSPLHF. DNA of the CDR3: TGCGCCAGCAGTGAGGAGGAAATCAGAGACGACAGGGTGCTTACGGCCTATGGGAATTCACCCCTCCACTTT.

The chain joins TRBV11-2 to TRBJ1-6, with D possibly being TRBD1 (5 bases). Trimming took 5 bases from V and 9 from J, leaving 17 bases between them. The germline CDR1 and CDR2 sequences are SGHAT and FQNNGV. CDR3 length: 15 residues. The CDR3 DNA reads TGTGCCAGCAGCCCCCGGGACTTTCTTAGTTCACCCCTCCACTTT. It yields the protein CASSPRDFLSSPLHF.

The genes are TRBV3-1 (or the pseudogene TRBV3-2) and TRBJ2-7, with 7 positions matching TRBD2. With V trimmed by 4 bases and J by 5 bases, 20 bases remained unmatched. Germline CDR1 reads LGHDT; CDR2 reads YNNKEL (reference sequence). This CDR3 spans 18 amino acids. DNA of the CDR3: TGTGCCAGCAGCCCGGCGTGGGAGCGGGGTGTCCCCATGGACGAGCAGTACTTC. Its protein is CASSPAWERGVPMDEQYF.

The chain couples TRBV11-3 to TRBJ2-4; 9 bases are a match to TRBD1. This CDR3 region has 12 residues. Trimming removed 6 bases from V and 7 bases from J; junction bases left unmatched: 1. Germline V gene data show CDR1 as SGHNT and CDR2 as YENEEA. The CDR3 bases are TGTGCCAGCAGTGGACAGGGGAACATTCAGTACTTC. Protein sequence: CASSGQGNIQYF.

This rearrangement joins TRBV5-1 to TRBJ1-1; a weak D match, TRBD1 (5 bases). V was shortened by 5 bases and J by 2 bases, with 10 bases between the two germline ends. The CDR3 totals 13 residues. CDR1 and CDR2 from the germline V gene are SGHRS and YFSETQ. In DNA, the CDR3 is TGCGCCAGCAGGACGACAGTAAACACTGAAGCTTTCTTT. It encodes CASRTTVNTEAFF.

The V call is TRBV3-1 (or the pseudogene TRBV3-2), the J call TRBJ1-2; a weak D match, TRBD1 (6 bases). The length of the CDR3 is 15 residues. Trimming took 4 bases from V and 4 from J, leaving 16 bases between them. Germline V gene lookup returns CDR1 LGHDT and CDR2 YNNKEL (reference sequence). This chain's CDR3 is CASSLRGASGYGYTF. The CDR3 nucleotides read TGTGCCAGCAGCCTACGGGGGGCGTCGGGCTATGGCTACACCTTC.

CDR3 amino acids: CASSRTGVHEQYF. The CDR3 nucleotides are TGTGCCAGCAGTCGGACAGGGGTTCACGAGCAGTACTTC. The chain carries TRBV6-5 and TRBJ2-7; TRBD1 agrees at 9 bases. V was pared by 5 bases and J by 5 bases, with 4 bases of the junction left unmatched. The CDR3 is 13 residues long. Germline CDR1 is MNHEY and CDR2 is SVGAGI.

This chain uses TRBV5-1 with TRBJ1-2; 7 bases map to TRBD1. The junction had 8 bases not matched to a gene; V was cut back by 4 bases and J by 2 bases. The CDR3 loop spans 15 amino acids. Germline V CDR1 and CDR2: SGHRS, YFSETQ. The CDR3 spells CASSPGQLFNYGYTF. The CDR3, as DNA: TGCGCCAGCAGCCCGGGACAGCTCTTCAACTATGGCTACACCTTC.

V usage is TRBV10-1 and J usage is TRBJ2-1, with 7 positions matching TRBD1. The CDR3 consists of 13 residues. From germline, CDR1 is WNHNN and CDR2 SYGVQD (reference sequence). V lost 8 bases to trimming and J lost 4 bases; unmatched junction nucleotides: 5. The CDR3 sequence: CASGRTGYNEQFF. The CDR3 coding sequence is TGCGCCAGCGGAAGGACAGGATACAATGAGCAGTTCTTC.

CDR3 sequence (DNA): TGCGCCAGCAGCCAAGAGTCAGATCCGGGACAAAATTCACCCCTCCACTTT. It is translated as CASSQESDPGQNSPLHF. The chain uses TRBV4-3 and TRBJ1-6, with D possibly matching TRBD1 (6 bases). CDR3 length: 17 amino acids. Germline V lookup: CDR1 LGHNA, CDR2 YSLEER. Trimming stripped 0 bases from V and 7 bases from J, with 16 bases between.

This clone has more than one count but fewer than ten. The chain joins TRBV4-2 to TRBJ2-5; the D is unclear. V lost 3 bases to trimming and J lost 1 base, with 6 bases between them. CDR3 length equals 13 residues. Germline V gene data show CDR1 as LGHNA and CDR2 as YNFKEQ. The CDR3 loop reads CASSQGPQETQYF. CDR3 DNA: TGTGCCAGCAGCCAGGGCCCCCAAGAGACCCAGTACTTC.

This sequence joins TRBV10-2 and TRBJ2-1; TRBD2 is a possible D gene (5 bases). Germline CDR1 WSHSY, CDR2 SAAADI. The CDR3 runs to 14 residues. Trimming took 3 bases from V and 4 from J, leaving 10 bases between them. CDR3 protein: CASSDLTTYNEQFF. Here the CDR3 DNA reads TGCGCCAGCAGTGACTTGACTACGTACAATGAGCAGTTCTTC.

The rearrangement links TRBV7-8 to TRBJ1-2; no reliable D call. V lost 1 base and J 5 bases, leaving 11 bases between the germline ends. The CDR3 runs to 14 residues. Germline CDR1 is SGHVS and CDR2 is FQNEAQ. CDR3 residues: CASSLGSYTYGYTF. CDR3 nucleotide sequence: TGTGCCAGCAGCTTAGGGTCGTATACTTATGGCTACACCTTC.

This chain joins TRBV24-1 and TRBJ1-1; TRBD1 matches at 7 bases. V shed 10 bases and J 1 base; nucleotides not matched to a gene: 5. The CDR3 has 13 amino acids. Germline V CDR1 and CDR2: KGHDR, SFDVKD. CDR3 amino acids: CATQGQKNTEAFF. In DNA form, the CDR3 reads TGTGCCACTCAGGGACAGAAGAACACTGAAGCTTTCTTT.

The rearrangement links TRBV10-3 to TRBJ1-2; TRBD1 is a possible D gene (6 bases). The CDR3 is 14 residues long. Germline V gene data show CDR1 as ENHRY and CDR2 as SYGVKD. V dropped 8 bases and J dropped 7 bases, with 20 bases sitting between them. As DNA, the CDR3 is TGTGCCATCTGGGGGGGGGCATCAGTTTCTGGCTACACCTTC. Its protein is CAIWGGASVSGYTF.

This rearrangement joins TRBV9 to TRBJ2-1; 10 bases fit TRBD2. The J segment lost 6 bases and the V segment lost 3 bases, leaving 6 bases of the junction unmatched. The CDR3 has 15 residues. Germline values: CDR1 SGDLS, CDR2 YYNGEE. The CDR3 spells CASSGSGGVSNEQFF. The CDR3, as DNA: TGTGCCAGCAGCGGAAGCGGGGGGGTAAGCAATGAGCAGTTCTTC.

This chain uses TRBV7-9 with TRBJ1-6; TRBD1 might be the D (6 bases). This CDR3 comprises 15 residues. V was pared by 4 bases and J by 6 bases, with 13 bases between. The V gene's germline CDR1 is SEHNR and CDR2 FQNEAQ (reference sequence). The CDR3 bases are TGTGCCAGCAGCTCGTGGACAGATTTTAATTCACCCCTCCACTTT. Residues: CASSSWTDFNSPLHF.

The chain joins TRBV11-1 to TRBJ2-7; possibly TRBD2 for D (6 bases). Trimming removed 4 bases from V and 3 bases from J, with 13 bases in between. Germline CDR1 and CDR2: SGHAT and FQDESV (reference sequence). The CDR3 consists of 14 residues. In DNA, the CDR3 is TGTGCCAGCAGCTCACGGGGACTTATCTACGAGCAGTACTTC. Translation: CASSSRGLIYEQYF.

The CDR3 DNA reads as TGTGCCAGCAGTCCCGGTGTGCACGAGCAGTACTTC. Translated: CASSPGVHEQYF. This rearrangement joins TRBV7-9 to TRBJ2-7, with no clear D. Per germline, CDR1 SEHNR and CDR2 FQNEAQ (reference sequence). The CDR3 contains 12 residues. V lost 6 bases and J 5 bases, leaving 11 bases between the germline ends.

Turning to this clone: At the DNA level, this CDR3 is encoded by other sequences in the same sample as well. This rearrangement joins TRBV5-6 to TRBJ2-3; the D is unclear. The CDR3 length is 13 residues. Germline lookup yields CDR1 SGHDT and CDR2 YYEEEE. Deletions cut 2 bases from V and 2 bases from J, with 6 bases between. Written as DNA, the CDR3 is TGTGCCAGCAGCTTCCTATCCACAGATACGCAGTATTTT. It encodes CASSFLSTDTQYF.

The V gene is TRBV19, the J gene TRBJ1-2; no clear D. CDR1 is LNHDA, CDR2 SQIVND, per germline (reference sequence). The CDR3 is made up of 14 amino acids. The V end lost 0 bases, the J end lost 5 bases, and 10 bases lay between the germline ends. In DNA, the CDR3 is TGTGCCAGTAGTATAGATGTTGGGAGTTATGGCTACACCTTC. Translating it yields CASSIDVGSYGYTF.

In this sample, this clone turned up a few times. The V gene is TRBV7-9, the J gene TRBJ1-5; D is uncertain. The germline gives CDR1 SEHNR, CDR2 FQNEAQ (reference sequence). The CDR3 consists of 14 residues. V was clipped by 5 bases and J by 4 bases, with 12 bases between them. CDR3 sequence (DNA): TGTGCCAGCAGCCCGGGTCCTCTTAATCAGCCCCAGCATTTT. Translated, it gives CASSPGPLNQPQHF.